These 21 T cell receptor beta chains were sequenced from one sample in a study of human T cells and chemical hapten exposure. The authors extracted total RNA from unfractionated whole blood. A single record per CDR3 protein comes from TCRdb applying MiXCR to the 5' RACE reads. The sample gives about 80,000 distinct CDR3 sequences, more than 15% of which show up once; nearly 7% is in the top ten. These receptors originate from a female donor in good health.

This chain joins TRBV4-3 and TRBJ1-5; no reliable D call. Germline V CDR1 and CDR2: LGHNA, YSLEER. Trimming stripped 0 bases from V and 0 bases from J, with 3 bases between. CDR3 length: 14 residues. CDR3 in DNA: TGCGCCAGCAGCCAAGACTATAGCAATCAGCCCCAGCATTTT. This gives the protein CASSQDYSNQPQHF.

This clonotype was counted a few times. The rearrangement links TRBV18 to TRBJ1-2; D is ambiguous. Germline-derived CDR1 and CDR2 are KGHSH and LQKENI. The CDR3 is 14 residues long. V was clipped by 1 base and J by 1 base, with 7 bases between them. CDR3 sequence (DNA): TGTGCCAGCTCACCACGGGCGGATAACTATGGCTACACCTTC. This sequence encodes CASSPRADNYGYTF.

The V and J genes are TRBV6-2 or TRBV6-3 and TRBJ1-1; no firm D call. From germline, CDR1 is MNHEY and CDR2 SVGEGT. Trimming pared 6 bases from V and 7 bases from J, leaving 12 bases between. The CDR3 runs to 12 residues. The CDR3, as DNA: TGTGCCAGCAGCTCGCAACTGGGTGAAGCTTTCTTT. Translated: CASSSQLGEAFF.

Notes on this clonotype: A read error may produce the germline difference seen at one junction end. This chain uses TRBV7-7 with TRBJ2-5, with D perhaps given as TRBD1 or TRBD2 (6 bases each). Germline CDR1 SSHAT, CDR2 FNYEAQ (reference sequence). The CDR3 has 15 residues. For the CDR3, the DNA is TGTGCTAGCAGCCTACAGGGCATTGGAGGGGAGACCCAGTACTTC. This codes for CASSLQGIGGETQYF.

This clonotype has ten or more counts. This chain joins TRBV10-3 and TRBJ1-1, with D tentatively TRBD1 (5 bases). CDR1 and CDR2 (germline): ENHRY, SYGVKD. The CDR3 sequence is 18 residues long. V lost 4 bases, J lost 1 base, and 22 bases lay in between. The CDR3 DNA is TGTGCCATCAGTGCCTACGGTGGGGGTCACAAAGGGAACACTGAAGCTTTCTTT. It specifies CAISAYGGGHKGNTEAFF.

There are a few counts of this clonotype. V gene TRBV5-1 combines with J gene TRBJ2-5, with 8 bases that match TRBD2. J lost 4 bases, V lost 4 bases, and 9 bases had no gene match. The V gene's germline CDR1 is SGHRS and CDR2 YFSETQ. The length of the CDR3 is 15 residues. CDR3 sequence reads: CASSPGLAEGETQYF. CDR3 bases: TGCGCCAGCAGCCCCGGACTAGCCGAGGGAGAGACCCAGTACTTC. Supplemented by reference TRBV5-1 and TRBJ2-5, the full variable domain reads KAGVTQTPRYLIKTRGQQVTLSCSPISGHRSVSWYQQTPGQGLQFLFEYFSETQRNKGNFPGRFSGRQFSNSRSEMNVSTLELGDSALYLCASSPGLAEGETQYFGPGTRLLVL.

This clonotype was picked up one time. The chain combines TRBV29-1 with TRBJ1-1; a weak D match, TRBD1 (5 bases). Germline CDR1 is SQVTM and CDR2 is ANQGSEA. The germline V and J ends were trimmed by 7 bases and 3 bases, with 12 bases remaining between them. The CDR3 loop spans 12 amino acids. CDR3 loop: CSAGGGDTEAFF. The CDR3 bases are TGCAGCGCTGGGGGGGGGGACACTGAAGCTTTCTTT.

By sample share, this clonotype is medium-sized. The rearrangement uses TRBV18 and TRBJ2-3; D ambiguous. The germline V and J ends were trimmed by 8 bases and 0 bases, with 6 bases remaining between them. Germline V gene data show CDR1 as KGHSH and CDR2 as LQKENI. The CDR3 has 12 residues. This chain's CDR3 is CASSPSTDTQYF. The CDR3 nucleotides read TGTGCCAGCAGCCCAAGCACAGATACGCAGTATTTT. Filled out from reference TRBV18 and TRBJ2-3, the complete variable domain reads NAGVMQNPRHLVRRRGQEARLRCSPMKGHSHVYWYRQLPEEGLKFMVYLQKENIIDESGMPKERFSAEFPKEGPSILRIQQVVRGDSAAYFCASSPSTDTQYFGPGTRLTVL.

V usage is TRBV20-1 and J usage is TRBJ2-7; 7 bases map to TRBD2. This CDR3 region has 15 residues. V gave up 3 bases and J gave up 5 bases; unmatched junction bases: 13. Germline CDR1 and CDR2: DFQATT and SNEGSKA (reference sequence). The CDR3 coding sequence is TGCAGTGCTAGGCCAATCGGAGCGGGGCCGAACGAGCAGTACTTC. This codes for CSARPIGAGPNEQYF.

This clonotype was counted a few times. This chain links TRBV7-2 with TRBJ2-5, with 14 bases lining up with TRBD2. Trimming removed 3 bases from V and 6 bases from J; junction bases left unmatched: 3. CDR3 size: 15 residues. Germline CDR1 is SGHTA and CDR2 is FQGNSA. The CDR3 is CASSLGLAGVKTQYF. As DNA, the CDR3 is TGTGCCAGCAGCTTGGGACTAGCGGGAGTAAAGACCCAGTACTTC.

The rearrangement uses TRBV5-1 and TRBJ2-1; 7 positions match TRBD2. Losses at the gene ends were 0 bases for V and 7 bases for J; bases not matched to a gene: 7. The germline gives CDR1 SGHRS, CDR2 YFSETQ. The CDR3 is made up of 15 amino acids. CDR3 sequence reads: CASSLEGGRMNEQFF. In DNA, the CDR3 is TGCGCCAGCAGCTTGGAAGGCGGGAGAATGAATGAGCAGTTCTTC.

The chain recombines TRBV3-1 with TRBJ2-3, with a tentative D call TRBD1 (5 bases). Germline V gene lookup returns CDR1 LGHDT and CDR2 YNNKEL (reference sequence). The CDR3 contains 15 residues. V was cut by 1 base and J by 1 base, with 9 bases left in between. The CDR3 sequence is CASSQVLTGTDTQYF. The CDR3 region has the DNA TGTGCCAGCAGCCAAGTCTTGACAGGCACAGATACGCAGTATTTT.

V is TRBV6-2 or TRBV6-3 and J is TRBJ1-2, with a possible D match to TRBD1 (5 bases). CDR1 and CDR2 (germline): MNHEY, SVGEGT. V was trimmed by 5 bases and J by 4 bases, leaving 11 bases between them. The CDR3 has 13 amino acids. DNA for the CDR3: TGTGCCAGCAGTCCGGGGCCCTTCTATGGCTACACCTTC. Its protein product is CASSPGPFYGYTF.

This clonotype was detected a few times. The CDR3 coding sequence is TGCAGTGCTAGACAACTAGCGGGAGGGAATTCCTACAATGAGCAGTTCTTC. Translating it yields CSARQLAGGNSYNEQFF. The chain combines TRBV20-1 with TRBJ2-1; 13 nucleotides match TRBD2. This CDR3 has 17 amino acids. Per germline, CDR1 DFQATT and CDR2 SNEGSKA (reference sequence). Trimming took 2 bases from V and 1 from J; bases not matched to a gene: 5.

The J gene is TRBJ2-2, the V gene TRBV24-1; 10 bases agree with TRBD1. After removal of 6 bases from V and 3 bases from J, the junction contained 6 bases not matched to a gene. Germline V gives CDR1 KGHDR, CDR2 SFDVKD. The CDR3 has 16 residues. CDR3 loop: CATSYQDRGDTGELFF. CDR3 coding DNA: TGTGCCACCAGTTATCAGGACAGGGGGGACACCGGGGAGCTGTTTTTT.

The chain carries TRBV5-8 and TRBJ1-4; D gene unclear. Germline V gene sequence: CDR1 SGHTS, CDR2 YDEGEE. V dropped 4 bases and J dropped 3 bases, with 10 bases sitting between them. The CDR3 is 14 amino acids. The CDR3 protein is CASSQGRPNEKLFF. CDR3 sequence (DNA): TGTGCCAGCAGCCAAGGACGGCCTAATGAAAAACTGTTTTTT.

This clonotype was seen more than once but under ten times. This chain joins TRBV5-1 and TRBJ2-1; 9 positions agree with TRBD2. In germline, CDR1 is SGHRS, CDR2 YFSETQ. The CDR3 length is 18 residues. V dropped 1 base and J dropped 4; count of bases not matched to a gene: 12. The CDR3 protein is CASSLLEDSGGPYNEQFF. Written as DNA, the CDR3 is TGCGCCAGCAGCTTGTTGGAAGATAGCGGGGGACCTTACAATGAGCAGTTCTTC.

J is TRBJ1-4 and V is TRBV5-1; 8 bases align to TRBD1. CDR1 is SGHRS and CDR2 is YFSETQ in the germline V gene. After removal of 3 bases from V and 5 bases from J, the junction contained 6 bases not matched to a gene. The CDR3 is 15 amino acids. The CDR3 DNA reads as TGCGCCAGCAGCTACTCCGGGACAGGAAATGAAAAACTGTTTTTT. Protein sequence: CASSYSGTGNEKLFF.

This clonotype was seen a few times. The chain combines TRBV7-6 with TRBJ2-2; D is undetermined. V lost 2 bases to trimming and J lost 6 bases, with 7 bases between them. From germline, CDR1 is SGHVS and CDR2 FNYEAQ. CDR3 size: 13 residues. CDR3 nucleotide sequence: TGTGCCAGCAGCTTATACGATTCCGGGGAGCTGTTTTTT. It translates to CASSLYDSGELFF.

The CDR3 DNA follows: TGCGCCAGCAGCTTGTTAGGGAACTATGGCTACACCTTC. This translates into CASSLLGNYGYTF. The chain recombines TRBV5-1 with TRBJ1-2; D gene uncertain. The CDR3 is made up of 13 amino acids. The germline V gene has CDR1 SGHRS and CDR2 YFSETQ. V was clipped by 1 base and J by 2 bases, with 6 bases between them.

The chain couples TRBV18 to TRBJ1-4; possibly TRBD1 for D (5 bases). The length of the CDR3 is 15 residues. Germline CDR1 and CDR2: KGHSH and LQKENI. Trimming removed 2 bases at V and 8 bases at J, with 15 bases between. The CDR3 DNA reads TGTGCCAGCTCACCAACACAGGCGGAGAACGAAAAACTGTTTTTT. Its translation: CASSPTQAENEKLFF.